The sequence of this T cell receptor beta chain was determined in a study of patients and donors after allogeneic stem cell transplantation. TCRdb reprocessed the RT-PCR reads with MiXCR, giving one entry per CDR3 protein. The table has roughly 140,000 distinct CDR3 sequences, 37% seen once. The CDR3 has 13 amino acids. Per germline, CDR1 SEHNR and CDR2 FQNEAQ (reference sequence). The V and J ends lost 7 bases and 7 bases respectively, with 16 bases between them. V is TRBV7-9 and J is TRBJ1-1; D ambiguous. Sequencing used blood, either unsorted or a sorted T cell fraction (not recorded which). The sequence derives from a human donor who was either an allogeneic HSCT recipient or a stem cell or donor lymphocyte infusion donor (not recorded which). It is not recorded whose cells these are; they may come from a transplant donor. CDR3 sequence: CASTSSHGSEAFF. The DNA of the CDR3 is TGTGCCAGCACCAGTTCTCACGGCAGTGAAGCTTTCTTT. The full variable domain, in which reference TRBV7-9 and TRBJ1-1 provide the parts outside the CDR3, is DTGVSQNPRHKITKRGQNVTFRCDPISEHNRLYWYRQTLGQGPEFLTYFQNEAQLEKSRLLSDRFSAERPKGSFSTLEIQRTEQGDSAMYLCASTSSHGSEAFFGQGTRLTVV.